Sequencing of this T cell receptor (beta chain) was carried out in a study of T cells after yellow fever vaccination. Study-level findings and limits: Booster samples showed a return of most primary-vaccination clones (around 95% CD4, around 85% CD8). From the bulk population, abundant clonotypes could contaminate and appear within FACS-sorted repertoires.

The CDR3 sequence is 15 residues long. Germline V gene lookup returns CDR1 SQVTM and CDR2 ANQGSEA. The V end lost 0 bases, the J end lost 5 bases, and 16 bases lay between the germline ends. This clonotype was counted only a few times. TCRdb reprocessed the 5' RACE reads with MiXCR, giving one entry per CDR3 protein. Counted here are more than 75,000 distinct CDR3 sequences, more than 7.5% occurring once; the ten biggest clones make up approximately 17%. The sequencing here drew on CD8+ T cells not binding an NS4B(214-222) dextramer, sorted from PBMCs, taken more than 13 days after the first yellow fever vaccination. This TCR was sampled from a man aged 18 to 30 who received the YFV17D yellow fever vaccine. V is TRBV29-1 and J is TRBJ1-2; D ambiguous. The CDR3 spells CSVEEEGYTQYGYTF. The CDR3 region has the DNA TGCAGCGTTGAAGAGGAGGGCTATACTCAGTATGGCTACACCTTC. Supplemented by reference TRBV29-1 and TRBJ1-2, the full variable domain reads SAVISQKPSRDICQRGTSLTIQCQVDSQVTMMFWYRQQPGQSLTLIATANQGSEATYESGFVIDKFPISRPNLTFSTLTVSNMSPEDSSIYLCSVEEEGYTQYGYTFGSGTRLTVV.